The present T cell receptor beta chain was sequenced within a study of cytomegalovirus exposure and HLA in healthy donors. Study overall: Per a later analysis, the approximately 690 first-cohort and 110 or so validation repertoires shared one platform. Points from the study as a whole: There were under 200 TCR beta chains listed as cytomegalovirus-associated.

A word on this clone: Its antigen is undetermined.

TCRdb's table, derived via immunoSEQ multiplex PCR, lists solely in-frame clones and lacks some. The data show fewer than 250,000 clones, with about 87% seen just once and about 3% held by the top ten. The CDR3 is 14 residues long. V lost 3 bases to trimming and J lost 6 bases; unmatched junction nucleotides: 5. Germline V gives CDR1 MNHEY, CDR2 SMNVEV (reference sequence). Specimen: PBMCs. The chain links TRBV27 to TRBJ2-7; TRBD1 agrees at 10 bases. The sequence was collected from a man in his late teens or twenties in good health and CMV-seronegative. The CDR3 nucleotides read TGTGCCAGCAGTTTCGACAGGGGGCTTGCCGAGCAGTACTTC. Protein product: CASSFDRGLAEQYF.